The 12 T cell receptor beta chains presented below share a single source sample, sequenced in a study of cytomegalovirus exposure and HLA in healthy donors. Only in-frame clones appear in the TCRdb table, and some are missing; sequencing was by immunoSEQ multiplex PCR. The sample yields some 76,000 clones, approximately 93% seen once. What was sequenced was PBMCs. Every receptor here comes from a woman younger than 30 in good health and CMV-seronegative.

This clone was observed a single time. The chain's CDR3 is CAWSGVGSGEGPLHF. CDR3 nucleotides: TGTGCCTGGAGTGGGGTCGGCTCAGGGGAGGGACCCCTCCACTTT. The chain joins TRBV30 to TRBJ1-6, with D possibly TRBD1 on 6 matching bases. CDR1 and CDR2 from the germline V gene are GTSNPN and SVGIG (reference sequence). V lost 1 base and J lost 12, with 19 bases in between. This CDR3 is 15 amino acids long.

The V and J genes are TRBV10-2 and TRBJ2-7, with D maybe TRBD1 (6 bases). The CDR3 extends over 13 amino acids. In germline, CDR1 is WSHSY, CDR2 SAAADI. Deletions cut 8 bases from V and 0 bases from J, with 11 bases between. CDR3 nucleotide sequence: TGCGCCAGCCTCGACAGGAACTCCTACGAGCAGTACTTC. Encoded protein: CASLDRNSYEQYF.

The chain carries TRBV28 and TRBJ2-2; 11 bases line up with TRBD2. The CDR3 sequence is 14 residues long. The germline CDR1 and CDR2 sequences are MDHEN and SYDVKM. The trim removed 5 bases at V and 6 bases at J, leaving 2 bases unmatched. The CDR3, as DNA: TGTGCCAGCAGTCCACTAGCGGGAGCCGGGGAGCTGTTTTTT. Its translation is CASSPLAGAGELFF.

The rearrangement links TRBV4-1 to TRBJ2-7; possible D gene TRBD2, 5 bases. V lost 0 bases, J lost 4 bases, and 13 bases lay in between. Germline-derived CDR1 and CDR2 are MGHRA and YSYEKL. The CDR3 spans 15 residues. CDR3 protein: CASSQETPSGYEQYF. Written as DNA, the CDR3 is TGCGCCAGCAGCCAAGAGACTCCGAGCGGTTACGAGCAGTACTTC.

J is TRBJ2-1 and V is TRBV7-8, with 8 bases lining up with TRBD2. This CDR3 spans 17 amino acids. V shed 4 bases and J 2 bases; nucleotides not matched to a gene: 10. Germline CDR1 reads SGHVS; CDR2 reads FQNEAQ. In DNA, the CDR3 is TGTGCCAGCAGCTCAAAAATCGGGGGGGCGGCCTACAATGAGCAGTTCTTC. Translating it yields CASSSKIGGAAYNEQFF. Complete variable domain (other parts from reference TRBV7-8 and TRBJ2-1): GAGVSQSPRYKVAKRGQDVALRCDPISGHVSLFWYQQALGQGPEFLTYFQNEAQLDKSGLPSDRFFAERPEGSVSTLKIQRTQQEDSAVYLCASSSKIGGAAYNEQFFGPGTRLTVL.

This chain uses TRBV6-5 with TRBJ2-1; 14 bases are shared with TRBD2. Germline assignment: CDR1 MNHEY and CDR2 SVGAGI. The CDR3 contains 16 residues. Trimming at V came to 2 bases and at J to 9 bases, leaving 6 bases not matched to a gene. CDR3 in DNA: TGTGCCAGCAGTTACCCCGGGACTAGCGGGGGAAGTGAGCAGTTCTTC. This translates into CASSYPGTSGGSEQFF.

The gene calls are TRBV6-1 and TRBJ2-1; the match to TRBD1 covers 8 bases. The CDR3 length is 15 residues. Per the germline V gene, CDR1 is MNHNS and CDR2 is SASEGT. Unmatched junction bases numbered 9, after V lost 3 bases and J lost 8 bases. CDR3 sequence (DNA): TGTGCCAGCAGTGATTGGACAGGGAGCCAGGATGAGCAGTTCTTC. This translates into CASSDWTGSQDEQFF.

The rearrangement uses TRBV2 and TRBJ1-2; possible D gene TRBD1, 6 bases. The germline CDR1 and CDR2 sequences are SNHLY and FYNNEI. Trimming removed 10 bases from V and 5 bases from J, with 14 bases in between. The CDR3 runs 12 residues. CDR3 coding DNA: TGTGCCATCCTGACAGGACCTTATGGCTACACCTTC. Its translation: CAILTGPYGYTF. Full variable domain (remainder filled in from reference TRBV2 and TRBJ1-2): EPEVTQTPSHQVTQMGQEVILRCVPISNHLYFYWYRQILGQKVEFLVSFYNNEISEKSEIFDDQFSVERPDGSNFTLKIRSTKLEDSAMYFCAILTGPYGYTFGSGTRLTVV.

The V call is TRBV27, the J call TRBJ1-1; 9 positions match TRBD1. CDR3 length equals 15 residues. J was trimmed by 3 bases and V by 4 bases; bases with no gene match: 6. Per the germline V gene, CDR1 is MNHEY and CDR2 is SMNVEV (reference sequence). The CDR3 region is CASSSGQGADTEAFF. CDR3 nucleotides: TGTGCCAGCAGTTCGGGACAGGGAGCGGACACTGAAGCTTTCTTT.

The rearrangement links TRBV28 to TRBJ1-2; 9 bases are a match to TRBD1. Germline CDR1 reads MDHEN; CDR2 reads SYDVKM. V lost 6 bases to trimming and J lost 1 base; unmatched junction nucleotides: 9. This CDR3 spans 16 amino acids. The chain's CDR3 is CASRDYRGPNNYGYTF. The CDR3 DNA is TGTGCCAGCAGGGATTACAGGGGGCCTAATAACTATGGCTACACCTTC.

V is TRBV28 and J is TRBJ2-1; maybe TRBD2 (5 bases). This CDR3 spans 15 amino acids. Germline V gene lookup returns CDR1 MDHEN and CDR2 SYDVKM. V shed 6 bases and J shed 1 base, with 13 bases lying between them. The DNA for the CDR3 is TGTGCCAGCAGCCCCTCGGGATTATCCTACAATGAGCAGTTCTTC. Protein product: CASSPSGLSYNEQFF. Drawing the rest from reference TRBV28 and TRBJ2-1, the complete variable domain is DVKVTQSSRYLVKRTGEKVFLECVQDMDHENMFWYRQDPGLGLRLIYFSYDVKMKEKGDIPEGYSVSREKKERFSLILESASTNQTSMYLCASSPSGLSYNEQFFGPGTRLTVL.

The V and J genes are TRBV4-2 and TRBJ2-1; no reliable D call. The V and J ends lost 0 bases and 9 bases respectively, with 3 bases between them. The CDR3 runs 11 residues. Germline loops: CDR1 LGHNA, CDR2 YNFKEQ. The CDR3 DNA follows: TGTGCCAGCAGCCAAGACTTTGAGCAGTTCTTC. Its translation is CASSQDFEQFF.